This TCR beta chain was sequenced in a study of blood T cell repertoires in COVID-19. Clones were read by immunoSEQ multiplex PCR, and TCRdb kept only the in-frame ones, dropping some. The sample lists approximately 160,000 clones; approximately 87% were seen once. CDR3 length: 15 residues. With V trimmed by 5 bases and J by 1 base, 3 bases remained unmatched. CDR1 is LNHDA and CDR2 is SQIVND in the germline V gene (reference sequence). The chain employs TRBV19 and TRBJ1-1; 11 nucleotides match TRBD1. This receptor was obtained from a woman aged 50 to 65 who had recovered from COVID-19. The sample comprised PBMCs or T cells enriched from blood (not recorded which). The CDR3 nucleotides are TGTGCCAGTAGTCCAGGGACAGGGGGGAACACTGAAGCTTTCTTT. It yields the protein CASSPGTGGNTEAFF.